The 2 T cell receptor beta chains presented below share a single source sample, sequenced in a study of technical replicates of blood from a handful of donors. Using immunoSEQ multiplex PCR, the repertoire was profiled, and TCRdb retains in-frame clones only, with some absent. The table records some 60,000 clones, 91% of them present only once. The specimen sequenced was PBMCs. The receptors were gathered from a human donor in good health. Some clones in this sample may be carry-over from other donors' samples.

The table lists this clone with a count of one. The J gene is TRBJ1-1, the V gene TRBV27; D is unresolved. Germline assignment: CDR1 MNHEY and CDR2 SMNVEV (reference sequence). This CDR3 is built from 14 residues. Trimming left V 3 bases short and J 0 bases short, with 8 bases between. CDR3 sequence: CASSFAGMNTEAFF. The CDR3 DNA is TGTGCCAGCAGTTTCGCAGGTATGAACACTGAAGCTTTCTTT.

V is TRBV12-5 and J is TRBJ1-5; a possible D gene is TRBD1 (6 bases). Germline CDR1 reads LGHNT; CDR2 reads FRNRAP. The CDR3 extends over 15 amino acids. V lost 0 bases and J lost 5, with 11 bases in between. As DNA, the CDR3 is TGTGCTAGTGGTTTGGTACAGGGAAAGTATCAGCCCCAGCATTTT. Protein sequence: CASGLVQGKYQPQHF.